This is a list of T cell receptor beta chains from one sample in a study of CD8 T cells in ankylosing spondylitis. TCRdb re-called the 5' RACE reads through MiXCR, storing one row per CDR3 protein. The sample shows 250,000 to 300,000 distinct CDR3 sequences, approximately 20% of them seen only once. The sequenced material came from blood, either unsorted or a sorted T cell fraction (not recorded which). The receptors derive from a male donor with ankylosing spondylitis or in good health (not recorded which). CDR3s include the opening cysteine and the closing phenylalanine or tryptophan. The D gene is left open where the match is weak. Clone size, where shown, is once, few, many, or a class for clones that have expanded.

CDR3 protein: CASSWGLGTDTQYF; CDR3 DNA: TGTGCCAGCAGTTGGGGACTAGGCACAGATACGCAGTATTTT; J gene: TRBJ2-3; clone size: -; D gene: TRBD2; V gene: TRBV6-5
CDR3 protein: CASRPSGQGDGYTF; CDR3 DNA: TGTGCCAGCAGACCTTCGGGACAGGGAGATGGCTACACCTTC; J gene: TRBJ1-2; clone size: few; D gene: TRBD1; V gene: TRBV6-1
CDR3 protein: CASSLRTDQKETQYF; CDR3 DNA: TGTGCCAGCAGTTTAAGGACCGACCAGAAAGAGACCCAGTACTTC; J gene: TRBJ2-5; clone size: few; D gene: -; V gene: TRBV12-3/TRBV12-4
CDR3 protein: CASSPRQGARIGNEKLFF; CDR3 DNA: TGCGCCAGCAGCCCAAGGCAGGGGGCGCGCATCGGTAATGAAAAACTGTTTTTT; J gene: TRBJ1-4; clone size: few; D gene: TRBD1; V gene: TRBV5-1
CDR3 protein: CASSLGAGGMDTEAFF; CDR3 DNA: TGCGCCAGCAGCTTGGGGGCAGGGGGCATGGACACTGAAGCTTTCTTT; J gene: TRBJ1-1; clone size: -; D gene: TRBD1; V gene: TRBV5-1
CDR3 protein: CASSYTGPYEKLFF; CDR3 DNA: TGTGCCAGCAGTTACACTGGCCCGTATGAAAAACTGTTTTTT; J gene: TRBJ1-4; clone size: few; D gene: -; V gene: TRBV6-5
CDR3 protein: CASSLLGGGGELFF; CDR3 DNA: TGTGCCAGCAGTTTATTGGGGGGCGGCGGGGAGCTGTTTTTT; J gene: TRBJ2-2; clone size: few; D gene: -; V gene: TRBV12-3/TRBV12-4
CDR3 protein: CSATGDNSDIQYF; CDR3 DNA: TGCAGCGCCACTGGGGACAACTCGGACATTCAGTACTTC; J gene: TRBJ2-4; clone size: -; D gene: -; V gene: TRBV29-1
CDR3 protein: CASSQQAAGSHPGNIQYF; CDR3 DNA: TGTGCCAGCAGCCAACAAGCGGCAGGCTCTCATCCGGGGAACATTCAGTACTTC; J gene: TRBJ2-4; clone size: -; D gene: -; V gene: TRBV14
CDR3 protein: CASSRDDPDTQYF; CDR3 DNA: TGTGCCAGCAGTCGGGACGACCCAGATACGCAGTATTTT; J gene: TRBJ2-3; clone size: few; D gene: -; V gene: TRBV6-4
CDR3 protein: CASSSPGLLNEQFF; CDR3 DNA: TGTGCCAGCAGCTCTCCGGGACTGCTCAATGAGCAGTTCTTC; J gene: TRBJ2-1; clone size: once; D gene: -; V gene: TRBV7-9
CDR3 protein: CASSYSHSGASTDTQYF; CDR3 DNA: TGTGCCAGCAGTTATTCTCATAGCGGGGCTAGCACAGATACGCAGTATTTT; J gene: TRBJ2-3; clone size: many; D gene: TRBD2; V gene: TRBV6-9
CDR3 protein: CASSLARQGARNGYTF; CDR3 DNA: TGTGCCAGCAGCTTAGCTCGACAGGGGGCGAGGAATGGCTACACCTTC; J gene: TRBJ1-2; clone size: few; D gene: TRBD1; V gene: TRBV7-6
CDR3 protein: CASRTGYNSPLHF; CDR3 DNA: TGTGCCAGCAGGACAGGGTATAATTCACCCCTCCACTTT; J gene: TRBJ1-6; clone size: -; D gene: TRBD1; V gene: TRBV27
CDR3 protein: CASSMGQSTDTQYF; CDR3 DNA: TGTGCCAGCAGCATGGGACAGAGCACAGATACGCAGTATTTT; J gene: TRBJ2-3; clone size: -; D gene: TRBD1; V gene: TRBV7-6
CDR3 protein: CASSLPDRNTGELFF; CDR3 DNA: TGTGCCAGCAGCCTACCGGACAGAAACACCGGGGAGCTGTTTTTT; J gene: TRBJ2-2; clone size: -; D gene: -; V gene: TRBV7-2
CDR3 protein: CASPRSGTGPEKLFF; CDR3 DNA: TGTGCCAGCCCGAGGTCAGGGACAGGGCCTGAAAAACTGTTTTTT; J gene: TRBJ1-4; clone size: few; D gene: TRBD1; V gene: TRBV6-1
CDR3 protein: CASSLMGGGDSPLHF; CDR3 DNA: TGTGCCAGCAGCCTGATGGGGGGAGGGGATTCACCCCTCCACTTT; J gene: TRBJ1-6; clone size: few; D gene: -; V gene: TRBV3-1
CDR3 protein: CTSSYNEQFF; CDR3 DNA: TGTACCAGCTCCTACAATGAGCAGTTCTTC; J gene: TRBJ2-1; clone size: few; D gene: -; V gene: TRBV2
CDR3 protein: CASSVGGNSNSPLHF; CDR3 DNA: TGTGCCAGCAGCGTAGGGGGGAACTCGAATTCACCCCTCCACTTT; J gene: TRBJ1-6; clone size: -; D gene: -; V gene: TRBV9
CDR3 protein: CASGLGAGDTQYF; CDR3 DNA: TGTGCTAGTGGTCTCGGGGCGGGAGATACGCAGTATTTT; J gene: TRBJ2-3; clone size: -; D gene: -; V gene: TRBV12-5
CDR3 protein: CASSLQGQGGYNEQFF; CDR3 DNA: TGTGCCAGCAGTTTACAGGGACAGGGAGGGTACAATGAGCAGTTCTTC; J gene: TRBJ2-1; clone size: -; D gene: TRBD1; V gene: TRBV28
CDR3 protein: CASREVAGTDTQYF; CDR3 DNA: TGCGCCAGCAGAGAGGTAGCAGGGACAGATACGCAGTATTTT; J gene: TRBJ2-3; clone size: -; D gene: -; V gene: TRBV5-1
CDR3 protein: CASSPLTSGGADTQYF; CDR3 DNA: TGCGCCAGCAGCCCCTTGACTAGCGGGGGGGCAGATACGCAGTATTTT; J gene: TRBJ2-3; clone size: few; D gene: TRBD2; V gene: TRBV5-1
CDR3 protein: CASKGLVGTSNTEAFF; CDR3 DNA: TGTGCCAGCAAGGGATTAGTGGGGACCAGCAACACTGAAGCTTTCTTT; J gene: TRBJ1-1; clone size: -; D gene: -; V gene: TRBV6-1
CDR3 protein: CASSLLPGTSGEETQYF; CDR3 DNA: TGTGCCAGCAGTTTGCTCCCCGGGACTAGCGGAGAAGAGACCCAGTACTTC; J gene: TRBJ2-5; clone size: -; D gene: TRBD2; V gene: TRBV28
CDR3 protein: CASSYRLGFTGELFF; CDR3 DNA: TGTGCCAGCAGTTACAGGCTAGGGTTCACCGGGGAGCTGTTTTTT; J gene: TRBJ2-2; clone size: many; D gene: -; V gene: TRBV6-5